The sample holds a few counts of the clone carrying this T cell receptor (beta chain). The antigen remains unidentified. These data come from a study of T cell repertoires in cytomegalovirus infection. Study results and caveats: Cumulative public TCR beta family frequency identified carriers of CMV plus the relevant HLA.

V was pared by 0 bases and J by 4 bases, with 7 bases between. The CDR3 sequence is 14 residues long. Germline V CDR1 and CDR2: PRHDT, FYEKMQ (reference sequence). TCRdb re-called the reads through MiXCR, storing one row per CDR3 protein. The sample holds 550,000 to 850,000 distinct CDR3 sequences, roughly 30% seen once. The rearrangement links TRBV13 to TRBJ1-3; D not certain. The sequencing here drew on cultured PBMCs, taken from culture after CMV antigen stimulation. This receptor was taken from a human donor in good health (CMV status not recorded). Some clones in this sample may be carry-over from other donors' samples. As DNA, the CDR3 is TGTGCCAGCAGCTTAGGACTTCCCGGAAACACCATATATTTT. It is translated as CASSLGLPGNTIYF.